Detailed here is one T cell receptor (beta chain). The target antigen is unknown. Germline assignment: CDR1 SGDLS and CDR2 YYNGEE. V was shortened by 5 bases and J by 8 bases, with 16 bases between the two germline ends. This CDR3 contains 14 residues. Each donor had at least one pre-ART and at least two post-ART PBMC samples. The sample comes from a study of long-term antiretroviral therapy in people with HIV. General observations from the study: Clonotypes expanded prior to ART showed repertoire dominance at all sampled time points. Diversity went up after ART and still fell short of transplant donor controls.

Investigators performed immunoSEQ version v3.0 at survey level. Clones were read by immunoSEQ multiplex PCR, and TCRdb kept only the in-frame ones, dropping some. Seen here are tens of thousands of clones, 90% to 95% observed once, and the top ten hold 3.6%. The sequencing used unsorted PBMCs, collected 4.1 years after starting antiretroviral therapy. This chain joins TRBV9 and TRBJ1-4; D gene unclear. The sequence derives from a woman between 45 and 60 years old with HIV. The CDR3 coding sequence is TGTGCCAGCAGTGGTAGGGCCGTAAACGAAAAACTGTTTTTT. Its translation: CASSGRAVNEKLFF.